This T cell receptor (beta chain) was identified during a study of vaccination and CD4 T cells after COVID-19 (dated by TCRdb to 2022 to 2024). As for the study more broadly: Convalescent patients had a positive SARS-CoV-2 result on nasal swab PCR, and of these patients, some ten had mild disease and one had severe disease. The convalescent cohort comprised six males and four females, including two Hispanic individuals, seven Caucasians, two Asians and one multiracial person. Two doses of either the Pfizer-BioNTech BNT162b2 vaccine (n=8) or the Moderna mRNA-1273 vaccine (n=2) were administered to participants. Post-COVID blood samples were collected from convalescent patients a median of roughly 100 days after diagnosis, with a range of about 35 to 180 days. Post-vaccine blood samples were obtained a median of about 72 days after the second vaccine dose, with a range of roughly 13 to 250 days. For stimulating the cultures, overlapping spike peptide pools were used, derived from SARS-CoV-2 as well as from the common cold coronaviruses HCoV-NL63, HCoV-OC43 and HCoV-229E. As controls, cultures received a CEFX viral epitope pool (the positive control), an HIV-1 Nef peptide pool (the negative control), or no peptide at all. In 10 COVID-19 convalescent patients and a few infection-naive healthy vaccine recipients, researchers compared the spike-specific CD4+ TCR repertoire from before mRNA vaccination with the repertoire from after. On the study overall, not on this receptor specifically: In convalescent patients, nearly all vaccine-specific clones (304 of 307) were found to be mono-reactive for SARS-CoV-2 spike rather than cross-reactive with common cold coronaviruses. The number of convalescent patients in the study was relatively small, and the study did not examine early timepoints following natural infection. Among convalescent patients, a median about 90% of the SARS-CoV-2-reactive clones seen after vaccination appeared only after vaccination, which suggests priming specific to the vaccine. The median count of SARS-CoV-2-reactive clonotypes went up from some 23 after infection to 35 to 40 after vaccination, although the change was not significant.

Details on this clonotype: Its cognate antigen has yet to be identified. No base-level quality is on record; no much larger clone is a single base apart.

This specimen's treatment or condition label, per the study, means: roughly 10-day PBMC culture with coronavirus spike peptide pools or control peptides (ViraFEST assay). The ViraFEST assay, used in the study, expanded antigen-specific T cells with peptide pools and then identified the expanded clonotypes through TCR sequencing. The convalescent patients' positive SARS-CoV-2 PCR tests were from March to December 2020, which was before the Alpha, Beta and Delta variants emerged in the United States. Each well held under 2.5 million PBMCs cultured in IMDM containing roughly 5% human AB serum and approximately 9.4 IU/ml IL-2, with 9 to 10 ug/ml peptide pools added. On days 3 and 7, half of the culture medium was replaced with fresh IL-2-containing medium. After approximately eleven days of culture, CD4+ T cells were isolated by negative selection with the EasySep CD4+ T cell isolation kit. Ficoll-Paque Plus gradient centrifugation was used to isolate PBMCs from whole blood, and the isolated PBMCs were then either used fresh or cryopreserved at -140C. Triplicate wells were generally used for each culture condition.

Receptors were amplified or captured by PCR. At the Johns Hopkins FTIC core, DNA from the cultured CD4+ T cells underwent TCR sequencing with the Oncomine TCR Beta short-read assay. The QIAamp micro DNA kit was used to extract genomic DNA from the cultured CD4+ T cells. Oncomine TCR Beta libraries from cultured CD4+ T cells were pooled with unique dual indexes and sequenced on an Illumina iSeq 100. In the original analysis: Non-productive sequences were removed, and CDR3s that did not start with C, did not end with F or W, or were shorter than 7 amino acids were discarded. Antigen-specific clonotypes were identified using the MANAFEST web application through comparison of peptide-stimulated wells with reference and other culture wells. For a clone to be called positive, the clone needed an FDR below 0.05, an odds ratio above 5, and a productive frequency above 0.1% in at least two of three replicate wells. A clonotype was classed as cross-reactive if the clonotype showed significant expansion both in SARS-CoV-2 spike wells and in at least one common cold coronavirus spike condition. Levenshtein distances (stringdist) and unrooted phylogenetic trees (ape) in R version 3.6.1 were used to assess CDR3 homology. TCRdb handled the public reads itself, with Q25 trimming in fastp and clone calling in MiXCR, and kept productive beta chains. Rows matching on CDR3 protein sequence are summarized as one entry with the most common DNA and genes. The V and J calls and clone size come from TCRdb's table, not from the authors' own analysis. This sample comprises about 15,000 distinct CDR3 sequences, roughly two fifths of them detected only once. The ten largest account for around 6% of the sample.

V drops 1 base and J drops 1 base, leaving 11 bases in between. The CDR3 sequence holds 15 residues, the cysteine and phenylalanine included. Left in the record is the CDR3 DNA by itself, 45 bases read in frame from the first base. Looking up the germline V gene (reference sequence) yields CDR1 SGHNT and CDR2 YYREEE. Rearrangement joined TRBV5-4 to TRBJ1-2; TRBD1 is a weak D gene call, 6 bases matching. The sequences come from CD4+ T cells from blood, cultured in vitro, collected before SARS-CoV-2 vaccination. The source is a human donor who had recovered from COVID-19. The DNA sequence is as follows: TGTGCCAGCAGCTTGACAGGGACGCTTAACTATGGCTACACCTTC. It codes for CASSLTGTLNYGYTF. Beyond the CDR3, the reference TRBV5-4 and TRBJ1-2 genes provide the residues; the full variable domain reads: ETGVTQSPTHLIKTRGQQVTLRCSSQSGHNTVSWYQQALGQGPQFIFQYYREEENGRGNFPPRFSGLQFPNYSSELNVNALELDDSALYLCASSLTGTLNYGYTFGSGTRLTVV.